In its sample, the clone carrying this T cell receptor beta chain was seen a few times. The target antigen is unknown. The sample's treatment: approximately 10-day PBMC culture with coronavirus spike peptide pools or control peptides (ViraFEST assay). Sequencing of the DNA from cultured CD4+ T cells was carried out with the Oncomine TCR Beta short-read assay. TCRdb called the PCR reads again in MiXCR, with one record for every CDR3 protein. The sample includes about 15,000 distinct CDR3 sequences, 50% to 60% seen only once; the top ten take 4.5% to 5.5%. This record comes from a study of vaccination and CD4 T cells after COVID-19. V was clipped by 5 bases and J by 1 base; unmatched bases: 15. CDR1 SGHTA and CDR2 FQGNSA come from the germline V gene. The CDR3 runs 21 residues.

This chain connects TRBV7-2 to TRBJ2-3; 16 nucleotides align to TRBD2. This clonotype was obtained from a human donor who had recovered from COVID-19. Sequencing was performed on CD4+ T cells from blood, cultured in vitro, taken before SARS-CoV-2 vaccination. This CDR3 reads CASSIFGTSGRAGVRTDTQYF. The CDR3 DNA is TGTGCCAGCAGCATTTTTGGGACTAGCGGGAGGGCGGGCGTTCGCACAGATACGCAGTATTTT.